Presented here are 10 T cell receptor beta chains from one specimen sequenced in a study of post-analysis software for immune sequencing data. Overall study findings and caveats: Relative to controls, patients had 4 or 5 TRBV segments at higher frequency, with TRBV5-6, TRBV5-1 and TRBV20-1 among these.

No antigen has been identified for these receptors. Unique-molecular-identifier-tagged TCR beta cDNA libraries were used. TCRdb analysed the PCR reads with MiXCR anew, one entry per CDR3 protein. The sample includes approximately 730,000 distinct CDR3 sequences, 35% to 55% of them seen just once. What was sequenced was blood. The origin of the receptors is a girl under 18 with multiple sclerosis.

This clonotype was found a few times. This chain uses TRBV20-1 with TRBJ2-7; 11 bases are a match to TRBD2. J lost 1 base, V lost 3 bases, and 8 bases had no gene match. Germline values: CDR1 DFQATT, CDR2 SNEGSKA (reference sequence). The CDR3 runs to 16 residues. CDR3 loop: CSASRASGRLSYEQYF. CDR3 coding DNA: TGCAGTGCTAGTCGGGCTAGCGGGAGGTTATCCTACGAGCAGTACTTC.

This chain joins TRBV20-1 and TRBJ2-7; 11 nucleotides agree with TRBD2. CDR3 size: 15 residues. The germline V gene has CDR1 DFQATT and CDR2 SNEGSKA (reference sequence). The V segment lost 5 bases and the J segment 0 bases; nucleotides outside the gene matches: 6. The CDR3: CSAPRGLAGSYEQYF. The CDR3 DNA reads TGCAGTGCTCCGCGCGGACTAGCGGGCTCCTACGAGCAGTACTTC.

This clonotype occurred once. This chain connects TRBV15 to TRBJ2-1; 11 positions match TRBD2. V lost 0 bases to trimming and J lost 6 bases; unmatched junction nucleotides: 13. The CDR3 is 19 amino acids. The germline V gene has CDR1 LNHNV and CDR2 YYDKDF (reference sequence). The CDR3 reads CATSRDVGSGRVKSNEQFF. CDR3 sequence (DNA): TGTGCCACCAGCAGAGATGTTGGTAGCGGGAGGGTTAAGAGCAATGAGCAGTTCTTC.

This clonotype has a single count. One junction end disagrees with the germline gene, perhaps due to a read error. This rearrangement joins TRBV7-2 to TRBJ2-5; D may match TRBD1 or TRBD2 (5 bases each). CDR3 size: 12 residues. Germline V gives CDR1 SGHTA, CDR2 FQGNSA. CDR3 sequence reads: CVSSLAIGEQYF. In nucleotides, the CDR3 is TGTGTCAGCAGCTTAGCAATAGGGGAGCAGTACTTC.

This clonotype was seen a few times. V and J are TRBV19 and TRBJ2-6, with D perhaps matching TRBD1 (6 bases). The V gene lost 6 bases and the J gene lost 0 bases, with 9 bases spanning the gap. This CDR3 comprises 15 residues. Germline V gene lookup returns CDR1 LNHDA and CDR2 SQIVND (reference sequence). This CDR3 is CASSRGYSGANVLTF. The CDR3 DNA sequence: TGTGCCAGTAGCAGGGGCTACTCTGGGGCCAACGTCCTGACTTTC.

This clonotype was counted only a few times. The rearrangement uses TRBV7-2 and TRBJ2-7, with 14 bases identical to TRBD2. V lost 3 bases, J lost 7 bases, and 8 bases stayed unmatched. Germline V gives CDR1 SGHTA, CDR2 FQGNSA. CDR3 size: 16 residues. As DNA, the CDR3 is TGTGCCAGCAGCTTGTCTCGGACTAGCGGGAGGAAGGAGCAGTACTTC. It codes for CASSLSRTSGRKEQYF.

This clonotype was detected a few times. The chain couples TRBV4-3 to TRBJ2-1; weak D call: TRBD2 (5 bases). V lost 2 bases to trimming and J lost 15 bases, with 11 bases between them. The germline V gene has CDR1 LGHNA and CDR2 YSLEER. The CDR3 extends over 11 amino acids. The CDR3 sequence: CASSQTGLMFF. CDR3 DNA sequence: TGCGCCAGCAGCCAAACCGGACTGATGTTCTTC.

This clonotype was picked up a small number of times. V usage is TRBV24-1 and J usage is TRBJ1-2, with 8 bases aligning to TRBD1. V shed 9 bases, J shed 7 bases, and the junction held 15 bases outside the gene matches. Germline lookup yields CDR1 KGHDR and CDR2 SFDVKD. The CDR3 is 15 amino acids. The CDR3 DNA follows: TGTGCCACCCAAGACTCCAGGGGGCTCGTTAGTGGCTACACCTTC. This translates into CATQDSRGLVSGYTF.

This clonotype was seen only a few times. The chain carries TRBV27 and TRBJ1-1, with unresolved D. V was clipped by 3 bases and J by 7 bases, with 18 bases between them. Looked up from germline, CDR1 is MNHEY and CDR2 is SMNVEV (reference sequence). The length of the CDR3 is 15 residues. The CDR3 loop reads CASSFSRHPPGEAFF. Here the CDR3 DNA reads TGTGCCAGCAGTTTCTCTCGGCATCCCCCAGGTGAAGCTTTCTTT.

This sequence joins TRBV29-1 and TRBJ2-3, with D unresolved. CDR1 SQVTM and CDR2 ANQGSEA come from the germline V gene. V gave up 0 bases and J gave up 4 bases, with 8 bases separating them. The CDR3 has 13 residues. The CDR3 protein is CSVEDWPPDTQYF. Written as DNA, the CDR3 is TGCAGCGTTGAAGATTGGCCCCCAGATACGCAGTATTTT.